A single sample is the source of the 31 T cell receptor beta chains below, sequenced in a study of tumor-infiltrating lymphocytes in localized non-small cell lung cancer. Measured with immunoSEQ multiplex PCR; TCRdb has only the in-frame clones, and not every one. The data show around 7,000 clones, under 80% seen once. Sequenced: uninvolved lung tissue not adjacent to the tumor. The origin of the receptors is a human donor with non-small cell lung cancer.

This sequence joins TRBV19 and TRBJ1-6; TRBD1 is a possible D gene (5 bases). Trimming stripped 7 bases from V and 7 bases from J, with 17 bases between. Germline-derived CDR1 and CDR2 are LNHDA and SQIVND (reference sequence). The CDR3 extends over 15 amino acids. Written as DNA, the CDR3 is TGTGCCAGTAACGCCTGGGCAGGGAGGAATTCACCCCTCCACTTT. This codes for CASNAWAGRNSPLHF.

This rearrangement joins TRBV5-6 to TRBJ2-5, with 9 bases aligning to TRBD1. V shed 6 bases and J 4 bases; nucleotides not matched to a gene: 13. CDR1 and CDR2 (germline): SGHDT, YYEEEE. The CDR3 contains 16 residues. The CDR3 sequence: CASTGVRGQGGETQYF. CDR3 sequence (DNA): TGTGCCAGCACTGGGGTGAGGGGACAGGGAGGAGAGACCCAGTACTTC.

This clone turned up a few times. The chain employs TRBV4-2 and TRBJ1-2, with 7 positions matching TRBD1. Per the germline V gene, CDR1 is LGHNA and CDR2 is YNFKEQ. V gave up 1 base and J gave up 6 bases; unmatched junction bases: 5. This CDR3 contains 14 residues. The CDR3 DNA sequence: TGTGCCAGCAGCCAAGGGAGCGGGACAGATGGCTACACCTTC. This gives the protein CASSQGSGTDGYTF.

V usage is TRBV11-3 and J usage is TRBJ1-6; D is possibly TRBD1 (5 bases). Trimming removed 1 base at V and 6 bases at J, with 7 bases between. The CDR3 has 14 residues. Germline V gene sequence: CDR1 SGHNT, CDR2 YENEEA. The CDR3 is CASSLGDPNSPLHF. CDR3 bases: TGTGCCAGCAGCTTAGGGGACCCTAATTCACCCCTCCACTTT.

The V and J genes are TRBV25-1 and TRBJ1-1, with D unclear. The CDR3 loop spans 14 amino acids. V was clipped by 3 bases and J by 1 base, with 9 bases between them. CDR1 and CDR2 (germline): MGHDK, SYGVNS. CDR3 residues: CASSDMTRNTEAFF. The CDR3 DNA follows: TGTGCCAGCAGTGACATGACAAGGAACACTGAAGCTTTCTTT.

J is TRBJ1-6 and V is TRBV6-5, with D uncertain. V gave up 4 bases and J gave up 5 bases, with 9 bases separating them. Germline-derived CDR1 and CDR2 are MNHEY and SVGAGI. The length of the CDR3 is 14 residues. The CDR3: CASSSGQHNSPLHF. CDR3 coding DNA: TGTGCCAGCAGTTCTGGGCAGCATAATTCACCCCTCCACTTT.

The J gene is TRBJ1-1, the V gene TRBV4-1; no clear D. V was cut by 8 bases and J by 2 bases, with 3 bases left in between. Germline assignment: CDR1 MGHRA and CDR2 YSYEKL. The CDR3 is made up of 10 amino acids. The CDR3 here is CASGNTEAFF. CDR3 nucleotides: TGCGCCAGCGGTAACACTGAAGCTTTCTTT.

The genes are TRBV30 and TRBJ1-6; D is unclear. The germline V gene has CDR1 GTSNPN and CDR2 SVGIG (reference sequence). Deletions cut 2 bases from V and 8 bases from J, with 10 bases between. This CDR3 has 13 residues. The CDR3 nucleotides are TGTGCCTGGAGTAGGGAGAGGGATTCACCCCTCCACTTT. This codes for CAWSRERDSPLHF.

The chain couples TRBV2 to TRBJ2-7; unclear D gene. Trimming cost V 7 bases and J 4 bases, with 14 bases left between them. The CDR3 extends over 13 amino acids. Germline V gives CDR1 SNHLY, CDR2 FYNNEI. CDR3 bases: TGTGCCAGCATCCGGGCCATCGGTTACGAGCAGTACTTC. It translates to CASIRAIGYEQYF. The variable domain in full, with the rest retrieved from reference TRBV2 and TRBJ2-7, is EPEVTQTPSHQVTQMGQEVILRCVPISNHLYFYWYRQILGQKVEFLVSFYNNEISEKSEIFDDQFSVERPDGSNFTLKIRSTKLEDSAMYFCASIRAIGYEQYFGPGTRLTVT.

The chain is built from TRBV5-6 and TRBJ1-5, with no clear D. CDR1 SGHDT and CDR2 YYEEEE come from the germline V gene. V lost 0 bases, J lost 4 bases, and 11 bases lay in between. This CDR3 is built from 15 residues. CDR3 DNA sequence: TGTGCCAGCAGCTTGGGCGGACCGACAAATCAGCCCCAGCATTTT. Translated: CASSLGGPTNQPQHF.

This chain uses TRBV25-1 with TRBJ1-5; possible D gene TRBD1, 6 bases. Germline CDR1 MGHDK, CDR2 SYGVNS. CDR3 length: 14 residues. V dropped 7 bases and J dropped 5 bases, with 15 bases sitting between them. CDR3 protein: CASMKTGRDQPQHF. For the CDR3, the DNA is TGTGCCAGCATGAAGACAGGCCGGGATCAGCCCCAGCATTTT.

This clone rates as large. The chain has TRBV5-1 and TRBJ2-2, with TRBD1 matching over 11 bases. CDR1 and CDR2 from the germline V gene are SGHRS and YFSETQ. Trimming removed 8 bases from V and 4 bases from J; junction bases left unmatched: 7. The CDR3 has 15 residues. The CDR3 spells CASTAGTGGTGELFF. The CDR3 nucleotides read TGCGCCAGTACAGCCGGGACAGGGGGCACCGGGGAGCTGTTTTTT.

This clone was detected only a few times. The V gene is TRBV5-1, the J gene TRBJ2-7; TRBD1 matches at 9 bases. The germline gives CDR1 SGHRS, CDR2 YFSETQ. Trimming cost V 4 bases and J 4 bases; bases outside gene matches: 6. CDR3 size: 14 residues. The CDR3 coding sequence is TGCGCCAGCAGCCCGGGGGGACAGGGTTACGAGCAGTACTTC. It yields the protein CASSPGGQGYEQYF. The full variable domain, in which reference TRBV5-1 and TRBJ2-7 provide the parts outside the CDR3, is KAGVTQTPRYLIKTRGQQVTLSCSPISGHRSVSWYQQTPGQGLQFLFEYFSETQRNKGNFPGRFSGRQFSNSRSEMNVSTLELGDSALYLCASSPGGQGYEQYFGPGTRLTVT.

In its sample, this clone was seen a few times. The chain links TRBV9 to TRBJ1-2; D is uncertain. CDR1 and CDR2 (germline): SGDLS, YYNGEE. V was pared by 1 base and J by 4 bases, with 20 bases between. CDR3 length: 17 residues. The CDR3 reads CASSVNPSTGSSYGYTF. DNA for the CDR3: TGTGCCAGCAGCGTAAACCCCTCGACGGGGTCTAGCTATGGCTACACCTTC.

This clone is classed as medium-sized. CDR3 sequence: CASSQDQRGGLQETQYF. CDR3 sequence (DNA): TGCGCCAGCAGCCAAGATCAAAGGGGGGGACTCCAAGAGACCCAGTACTTC. V gene TRBV4-3 combines with J gene TRBJ2-5; D might be TRBD2 (7 bases). CDR1 and CDR2 from the germline V gene are LGHNA and YSLEER. The CDR3 has 17 amino acids. Trimming shortened V by 0 bases and J by 1 base, and 15 bases separated the two germline ends.

The chain carries TRBV5-4 and TRBJ1-1; the D is unclear. The CDR3 is made up of 11 amino acids. Between the trimmed V and J ends, which lost 4 bases and 2 bases, there was a span of 3 bases. Germline CDR1 reads SGHNT; CDR2 reads YYREEE (reference sequence). CDR3 residues: CASSQNTEAFF. For the CDR3, the DNA is TGTGCCAGCAGCCAAAACACTGAAGCTTTCTTT.

The chain recombines TRBV6-6 with TRBJ2-2; 9 bases match TRBD1. The CDR3 length is 15 residues. Germline CDR1 and CDR2: MNHNY and SVGAGI (reference sequence). The J segment lost 4 bases and the V segment lost 5 bases, leaving 5 bases of the junction unmatched. This CDR3 is CASSAGTGPTGELFF. For the CDR3, the DNA is TGTGCCAGCAGTGCCGGGACAGGGCCCACCGGGGAGCTGTTTTTT.

The rearrangement uses TRBV4-1 and TRBJ2-5; 7 bases fit TRBD1. V was pared by 4 bases and J by 1 base, with 6 bases of the junction left unmatched. Germline CDR1 MGHRA, CDR2 YSYEKL. The CDR3 extends over 15 amino acids. CDR3 coding DNA: TGCGCCAGCAGCCCGAATTACAGGGGCCAAGAGACCCAGTACTTC. Encoded protein: CASSPNYRGQETQYF.

Concerning this clone itself: The junction differs from germline at one of its ends, possibly a read error. Here the CDR3 DNA reads TGTGCCAGCTCACTTTCCCTCGGGACTAGCTCCCACAATGAGCAGTTCTTC. Translating it yields CASSLSLGTSSHNEQFF. This chain links TRBV18 with TRBJ2-1, with TRBD2 matching over 9 bases. The germline CDR1 and CDR2 sequences are KGHSH and LQKENI. The CDR3 has 17 amino acids. Using reference TRBV18 and TRBJ2-1 for the parts outside the CDR3, the full variable domain is NAGVMQNPRHLVRRRGQEARLRCSPMKGHSHVYWYRQLPEEGLKFMVYLQKENIIDESGMPKERFSAEFPKEGPSILRIQQVVRGDSAAYFCASSLSLGTSSHNEQFFGPGTRLTVL.

The CDR3: CASSYSLAGGPDTQYF. CDR3 DNA sequence: TGTGCCAGCAGTTACTCGTTAGCGGGGGGGCCAGATACGCAGTATTTT. This sequence joins TRBV6-5 and TRBJ2-3, with 11 bases aligning to TRBD2. This CDR3 region has 16 residues. Germline V lookup: CDR1 MNHEY, CDR2 SVGAGI. J gave up 4 bases and V 0 bases, and 3 bases lay outside the gene matches.

This chain connects TRBV7-2 to TRBJ2-3; 7 bases line up with TRBD2. The J segment lost 4 bases and the V segment lost 6 bases, leaving 4 bases of the junction unmatched. There are 13 residues in the CDR3. Germline V CDR1 and CDR2: SGHTA, FQGNSA. CDR3 sequence (DNA): TGTGCCAGCAGTTCGACTAGCCCAGATACGCAGTATTTT. This encodes CASSSTSPDTQYF. The entire variable domain, with the rest obtained from reference TRBV7-2 and TRBJ2-3, is as follows: GAGVSQSPSNKVTEKGKDVELRCDPISGHTALYWYRQSLGQGLEFLIYFQGNSAPDKSGLPSDRFSAERTGGSVSTLTIQRTQQEDSAVYLCASSSTSPDTQYFGPGTRLTVL.

The chain carries TRBV5-1 and TRBJ2-7, with D perhaps TRBD2 (6 bases). Trimming stripped 2 bases from V and 0 bases from J, with 9 bases between. From germline, CDR1 is SGHRS and CDR2 YFSETQ. The CDR3 consists of 14 residues. The CDR3 loop is CASSFQTSSYEQYF. Here the CDR3 DNA reads TGCGCCAGCAGCTTCCAGACTAGCTCCTACGAGCAGTACTTC.

The CDR3: CASSEAMGSPHTEAFF. The DNA for the CDR3 is TGTGCCAGCAGTGAAGCGATGGGCAGCCCGCACACTGAAGCTTTCTTT. J is TRBJ1-1 and V is TRBV2; D gene unclear. The V gene lost 0 bases and the J gene lost 3 bases, with 14 bases spanning the gap. This CDR3 contains 16 residues. The V gene's germline CDR1 is SNHLY and CDR2 FYNNEI.

The chain is built from TRBV7-9 and TRBJ2-7, with TRBD1 identical over 7 bases. Germline trimming cut 5 bases from V and 8 bases from J; bases unmatched to any gene: 18. This CDR3 comprises 16 residues. The germline gives CDR1 SEHNR, CDR2 FQNEAQ (reference sequence). Written as DNA, the CDR3 is TGTGCCAGCAGCACCCTTCAGGACAGGTTCTCCACGAAGCAGTACTTC. It codes for CASSTLQDRFSTKQYF.

The chain links TRBV5-4 to TRBJ1-1, with 7 nucleotides matching TRBD1. V lost 3 bases, J lost 1 base, and 9 bases stayed unmatched. Germline values: CDR1 SGHNT, CDR2 YYREEE (reference sequence). The CDR3 is made up of 16 amino acids. This CDR3 is CASSSRQGVPNTEAFF. The DNA for the CDR3 is TGTGCCAGCAGCTCCCGACAGGGCGTCCCGAACACTGAAGCTTTCTTT.

The gene calls are TRBV5-1 and TRBJ2-2; D possibly matches TRBD1 or TRBD2 (5 bases each). Germline assignment: CDR1 SGHRS and CDR2 YFSETQ. Trimming cost V 0 bases and J 0 bases, with 9 bases left between them. This CDR3 has 16 residues. CDR3 residues: CASSLVGGTNTGELFF. CDR3 nucleotides: TGCGCCAGCAGCTTGGTTGGGGGAACGAACACCGGGGAGCTGTTTTTT.

The chain has TRBV11-3 and TRBJ2-3, with D possibly being TRBD2 (7 bases). The CDR3 has 15 amino acids. The V end was cut by 5 bases, the J end by 2 bases, with 14 bases between. Germline lookup yields CDR1 SGHNT and CDR2 YENEEA. The CDR3 DNA reads TGTGCCAGCAGCCAAGGGGGGGCTCACACAGATACGCAGTATTTT. As protein: CASSQGGAHTDTQYF.

The chain links TRBV6-5 to TRBJ1-6; TRBD1 matches 7 bases. The CDR3 sequence is 16 residues long. J lost 10 bases, V lost 0 bases, and 9 bases had no gene match. In germline, CDR1 is MNHEY, CDR2 SVGAGI. This chain's CDR3 is CASSYSATGNRSPLHF. The CDR3 bases are TGTGCCAGCAGTTACTCTGCGACAGGGAATCGGTCACCCCTCCACTTT.

The genes are TRBV19 and TRBJ1-4; 8 bases line up with TRBD1. CDR1 is LNHDA, CDR2 SQIVND, per germline (reference sequence). The CDR3 runs to 15 residues. V trimming: 3 bases; J trimming: 6 bases; junction bases outside the gene matches: 6. The CDR3 region has the DNA TGTGCCAGTAGTATGACAGGGGATTCTGATGAAAAACTGTTTTTT. This translates into CASSMTGDSDEKLFF.

The chain couples TRBV7-2 to TRBJ1-2; D is unclear. V was pared by 1 base and J by 1 base, with 13 bases between. The CDR3 is 16 amino acids. Germline values: CDR1 SGHTA, CDR2 FQGNSA. As DNA, the CDR3 is TGTGCCAGCAGCTTAGAAGGTCGCGGCAGTAACTATGGCTACACCTTC. Translation gives CASSLEGRGSNYGYTF. Supplemented by reference TRBV7-2 and TRBJ1-2, the full variable domain reads GAGVSQSPSNKVTEKGKDVELRCDPISGHTALYWYRQSLGQGLEFLIYFQGNSAPDKSGLPSDRFSAERTGGSVSTLTIQRTQQEDSAVYLCASSLEGRGSNYGYTFGSGTRLTVV.

The table lists this clone with a count of one. This chain connects TRBV6-5 to TRBJ2-5; D is unclear. V was trimmed by 8 bases and J by 1 base, leaving 17 bases between them. CDR1 and CDR2 from the germline V gene are MNHEY and SVGAGI. This CDR3 has 15 residues. CDR3 sequence reads: CASGPTPPIQETQYF. CDR3 coding DNA: TGTGCCAGCGGCCCAACCCCCCCAATCCAAGAGACCCAGTACTTC.